One and the same sample provided the 27 T cell receptor beta chains below, sequenced in a study of blood T cell repertoires in COVID-19. Profiling relied on immunoSEQ multiplex PCR, and the TCRdb table lists in-frame clones only, not all of them. The sample shows 240,000 or so clones, roughly 86% of them seen only once. What was sequenced was PBMCs or T cells enriched from blood (not recorded which). These receptors were collected from a woman in her forties or fifties who had recovered from COVID-19.

The rearrangement joins TRBV9 to TRBJ2-1, with a weak D call TRBD2 (6 bases). Deletions cut 3 bases from V and 9 bases from J, with 25 bases between. CDR1 is SGDLS, CDR2 YYNGEE, per germline. This CDR3 has 17 amino acids. CDR3 protein: CASSAAKAWEASSEQFF. The CDR3 DNA reads TGTGCCAGCAGCGCTGCCAAAGCGTGGGAGGCCTCGAGTGAGCAGTTCTTC.

The chain combines TRBV19 with TRBJ1-5, with D maybe TRBD1 (5 bases). V lost 4 bases and J 2 bases, leaving 9 bases between the germline ends. Germline V CDR1 and CDR2: LNHDA, SQIVND (reference sequence). CDR3 length: 14 residues. Here the CDR3 reads CASSTKQGNQPQHF. CDR3 coding DNA: TGTGCCAGTAGTACAAAACAGGGCAATCAGCCCCAGCATTTT.

The chain carries TRBV7-9 and TRBJ1-4, with 8 bases fitting TRBD1. Germline trimming cut 3 bases from V and 0 bases from J; bases unmatched to any gene: 3. This CDR3 is 16 amino acids long. Per germline, CDR1 SEHNR and CDR2 FQNEAQ (reference sequence). The chain's CDR3 is CASSLGQDATNEKLFF. The CDR3 nucleotides are TGTGCCAGCAGCTTGGGACAGGATGCAACTAATGAAAAACTGTTTTTT. The full variable domain, its missing parts supplied by reference TRBV7-9 and TRBJ1-4, is DTGVSQNPRHKITKRGQNVTFRCDPISEHNRLYWYRQTLGQGPEFLTYFQNEAQLEKSRLLSDRFSAERPKGSFSTLEIQRTEQGDSAMYLCASSLGQDATNEKLFFGSGTQLSVL.

This rearrangement joins TRBV10-2 to TRBJ1-2; D might be TRBD1 (5 bases). Trimming took off 2 bases at V and 1 base at J, with 5 bases between the two ends. CDR1 and CDR2 (germline): WSHSY, SAAADI. The CDR3 has 13 residues. The CDR3 bases are TGCGCCAGCAGTGAGCAGGGTAACTATGGCTACACCTTC. Encoded protein: CASSEQGNYGYTF.

V gene TRBV4-3 combines with J gene TRBJ2-7, with a weak D call TRBD1 (6 bases). The CDR3 has 16 residues. Between the trimmed V and J ends, which lost 1 base and 0 bases, there was a span of 13 bases. CDR1 is LGHNA and CDR2 is YSLEER in the germline V gene. The CDR3 DNA sequence: TGCGCCAGCAGCCAAGGACTCCGGGACACCTCCTACGAGCAGTACTTC. Translated, it gives CASSQGLRDTSYEQYF.

The genes are TRBV18 and TRBJ2-1, with a possible D match to TRBD2 (7 bases). CDR3 size: 15 residues. Germline CDR1 is KGHSH and CDR2 is LQKENI. V dropped 3 bases and J dropped 7 bases, with 16 bases sitting between them. CDR3 bases: TGTGCCAGCTCACCCCCGGGGGGCATTAAGAATGAGCAGTTCTTC. Amino acids: CASSPPGGIKNEQFF.

J is TRBJ2-3 and V is TRBV18, with a possible D match to TRBD2 (7 bases). The CDR3 is 13 amino acids. Trimming removed 6 bases at V and 5 bases at J, with 12 bases between. Germline assignment: CDR1 KGHSH and CDR2 LQKENI. The DNA of the CDR3 is TGTGCCAGCTCCGGGGGGCCGGGAGATACGCAGTATTTT. It specifies CASSGGPGDTQYF.

The rearrangement uses TRBV6-2 or TRBV6-3 and TRBJ2-3; 7 bases fit TRBD1. This CDR3 comprises 17 residues. Germline V gene data show CDR1 as MNHEY and CDR2 as SVGEGT. With 2 bases clipped from V and 2 bases from J, the junction kept 10 bases outside the gene matches. As DNA, the CDR3 is TGTGCCAGCAGTTACCCCAGAGGGACAGCCCTCACAGATACGCAGTATTTT. Amino acid sequence: CASSYPRGTALTDTQYF.

This chain connects TRBV6-2 or TRBV6-3 to TRBJ2-7; 8 nucleotides line up with TRBD1. Trimming took 6 bases from V and 3 from J; bases not matched to a gene: 19. The CDR3 spans 18 residues. Germline V gene data show CDR1 as MNHEY and CDR2 as SVGEGT. The CDR3 DNA follows: TGTGCCAGCAGCCCTATTTCGAGGTGGGACAGGAGAAACTACGAGCAGTACTTC. Translation: CASSPISRWDRRNYEQYF.

This chain links TRBV7-2 with TRBJ1-2; D perhaps matches TRBD1 (5 bases). Trimming left V 7 bases short and J 1 base short, with 16 bases between. CDR1 is SGHTA and CDR2 is FQGNSA in the germline V gene. CDR3 size: 15 residues. CDR3 coding DNA: TGTGCCAGCACCCCTAGTCAGGGAATTAACTATGGCTACACCTTC. Its protein is CASTPSQGINYGYTF.

The chain has TRBV2 and TRBJ2-6, with 7 bases that match TRBD1. Germline V gene sequence: CDR1 SNHLY, CDR2 FYNNEI. V lost 6 bases to trimming and J lost 0 bases; unmatched junction nucleotides: 2. This CDR3 is 15 amino acids long. The CDR3 nucleotides are TGTGCCAGCAGACGACAGGGCTCTGGGGCCAACGTCCTGACTTTC. It is translated as CASRRQGSGANVLTF.

The genes are TRBV7-9 and TRBJ1-1; weak D call: TRBD1 (5 bases). The CDR3 has 14 residues. In germline, CDR1 is SEHNR, CDR2 FQNEAQ (reference sequence). With 1 base removed from V and 5 bases from J, the gap between germline ends came to 11 bases. The CDR3 sequence: CASSLVGGRTEAFF. In nucleotides, the CDR3 is TGTGCCAGCAGCTTAGTTGGGGGGAGGACTGAAGCTTTCTTT.

The chain links TRBV3-1 (or the pseudogene TRBV3-2) to TRBJ2-1, with TRBD1 as a possible D gene (5 bases). The ends were cut back, 5 bases at V and 0 bases at J, with 11 bases in the middle. This CDR3 spans 15 amino acids. Germline V gives CDR1 LGHDT, CDR2 YNNKEL (reference sequence). Here the CDR3 reads CASSGRTGSYNEQFF. DNA for the CDR3: TGTGCCAGCAGCGGACGCACAGGCTCCTACAATGAGCAGTTCTTC.

The CDR3 here is CASSYFFRGAHTEAFF. The CDR3 DNA reads TGTGCCAGCAGTTATTTTTTCAGGGGCGCGCACACTGAAGCTTTCTTT. This rearrangement joins TRBV6-5 to TRBJ1-1; D perhaps matches TRBD1 (6 bases). The CDR3 sequence is 16 residues long. V lost 3 bases to trimming and J lost 3 bases, with 17 bases between them. Looked up from germline, CDR1 is MNHEY and CDR2 is SVGAGI.

This chain uses TRBV14 with TRBJ1-6; D might be TRBD1 (5 bases). CDR1 and CDR2 (germline): SGHDN, FVKESK. There are 17 residues in the CDR3. V was clipped by 1 base and J by 6 bases, with 16 bases between them. CDR3 region: CASSQGWRGGGNSPLHF. CDR3 bases: TGTGCCAGCAGCCAAGGGTGGCGCGGGGGGGGTAATTCACCCCTCCACTTT. Full variable domain (outside the CDR3, taken from reference TRBV14 and TRBJ1-6): EAGVTQFPSHSVIEKGQTVTLRCDPISGHDNLYWYRRVMGKEIKFLLHFVKESKQDESGMPNNRFLAERTGGTYSTLKVQPAELEDSGVYFCASSQGWRGGGNSPLHFGNGTRLTVT.

The chain joins TRBV19 to TRBJ1-5; 9 bases map to TRBD1. After removal of 7 bases from V and 3 bases from J, the junction contained 7 bases not matched to a gene. From germline, CDR1 is LNHDA and CDR2 SQIVND (reference sequence). CDR3 length equals 15 residues. In nucleotides, the CDR3 is TGTGCCAGTACACCGGGACAGGGACCCAATCAGCCCCAGCATTTT. This translates into CASTPGQGPNQPQHF.

This clone was recorded a few times. This chain joins TRBV7-9 and TRBJ2-7; possibly TRBD2 for D (5 bases). The CDR3 is 13 residues long. The germline V gene encodes CDR1 SEHNR and CDR2 FQNEAQ (reference sequence). The V end lost 5 bases, the J end lost 2 bases, and 10 bases lay between the germline ends. The CDR3 region has the DNA TGTGCCAGCAGCCTTGACGGGACCTACGAGCAGTACTTC. Translating gives CASSLDGTYEQYF.

The chain uses TRBV24-1 and TRBJ2-5, with 8 nucleotides matching TRBD1. Germline loops: CDR1 KGHDR, CDR2 SFDVKD. The junction had 5 bases not matched to a gene; V was cut back by 4 bases and J by 5 bases. This CDR3 spans 14 amino acids. In nucleotides, the CDR3 is TGTGCCACCAGTGACACGACAGGGGTCGAGACCCAGTACTTC. Translating it yields CATSDTTGVETQYF.

The gene calls are TRBV15 and TRBJ2-1; 8 nucleotides agree with TRBD2. The CDR3 length is 16 residues. CDR1 and CDR2 from the germline V gene are LNHNV and YYDKDF (reference sequence). V was pared by 2 bases and J by 6 bases, with 9 bases of the junction left unmatched. CDR3 nucleotide sequence: TGTGCCACCAGCAGACCCGAGGAGCGGGGGCCCAATGAGCAGTTCTTC. Its protein is CATSRPEERGPNEQFF.

This clone was seen a single time. The chain recombines TRBV2 with TRBJ1-2; a weak D match, TRBD1 (5 bases). Germline loops: CDR1 SNHLY, CDR2 FYNNEI. There are 13 residues in the CDR3. Trimming left V 8 bases short and J 4 bases short, with 14 bases between. Here the CDR3 reads CASLEGNSYGYTF. CDR3 in DNA: TGTGCCAGCCTGGAGGGGAACAGCTATGGCTACACCTTC. The variable domain in full, completed from reference TRBV2 and TRBJ1-2, reads EPEVTQTPSHQVTQMGQEVILRCVPISNHLYFYWYRQILGQKVEFLVSFYNNEISEKSEIFDDQFSVERPDGSNFTLKIRSTKLEDSAMYFCASLEGNSYGYTFGSGTRLTVV.

The table lists this clone with a few counts. The chain employs TRBV6-4 and TRBJ1-1, with 11 bases matching TRBD1. Germline CDR1 MRHNA, CDR2 SNTAGT. The V segment lost 6 bases and the J segment 7 bases; nucleotides outside the gene matches: 10. This CDR3 comprises 15 residues. The CDR3 is CASRPTGTGGFEAFF. The CDR3 nucleotides are TGTGCCAGCAGACCCACCGGGACAGGGGGGTTTGAAGCTTTCTTT.

The chain carries TRBV7-2 and TRBJ2-5; unclear D gene. V lost 1 base and J lost 4, with 10 bases in between. The CDR3 consists of 14 residues. Germline CDR1 SGHTA, CDR2 FQGNSA. The DNA for the CDR3 is TGTGCCAGCAGCTTAGGAGGTAGAGGAGAGACCCAGTACTTC. It yields the protein CASSLGGRGETQYF.

The J gene is TRBJ2-7, the V gene TRBV7-2; D is uncertain. The CDR3 is made up of 15 amino acids. Trimming stripped 2 bases from V and 0 bases from J, with 11 bases between. Germline V CDR1 and CDR2: SGHTA, FQGNSA. CDR3: CASSLNSGASYEQYF. Written as DNA, the CDR3 is TGTGCCAGCAGCTTAAATAGTGGAGCCTCCTACGAGCAGTACTTC.

The chain has TRBV6-2 or TRBV6-3 and TRBJ2-1; 8 nucleotides agree with TRBD1. With 5 bases clipped from V and 4 bases from J, the junction kept 10 bases outside the gene matches. CDR3 length: 16 residues. CDR1 is MNHEY and CDR2 is SVGEGT in the germline V gene. CDR3 sequence: CASSRTGNIRYNEQFF. CDR3 DNA sequence: TGTGCCAGCAGTAGGACAGGGAATATACGATACAATGAGCAGTTCTTC.

The gene calls are TRBV7-2 and TRBJ2-7; TRBD2 agrees at 9 bases. This CDR3 region has 14 residues. After removal of 3 bases from V and 2 bases from J, the junction contained 2 bases not matched to a gene. Germline CDR1 and CDR2: SGHTA and FQGNSA. This chain's CDR3 is CASSLAGGPYEQYF. DNA for the CDR3: TGTGCCAGCAGCTTGGCGGGGGGGCCCTACGAGCAGTACTTC.

The chain recombines TRBV5-4 with TRBJ1-2, with a possible D match to TRBD1 (5 bases). Trimming pared 5 bases from V and 2 bases from J, leaving 19 bases between. The CDR3 is 16 amino acids. Germline lookup yields CDR1 SGHNT and CDR2 YYREEE (reference sequence). The CDR3 nucleotides are TGTGCCAGCAGTTGGGGGGGAGGTCTAGCGAACTATGGCTACACCTTC. It specifies CASSWGGGLANYGYTF.

The rearrangement links TRBV28 to TRBJ1-6; possibly TRBD1 for D (5 bases). The germline CDR1 and CDR2 sequences are MDHEN and SYDVKM. V lost 2 bases to trimming and J lost 7 bases, with 9 bases between them. The CDR3 is 14 residues long. CDR3 DNA: TGTGCCAGCAGTTTAACGACAGAGAATTCACCCCTCCACTTT. This translates into CASSLTTENSPLHF.